This TCR beta chain stems from a study of human T cells and chemical hapten exposure. Findings and limits, study-wide: The number of TCRs above 1 in 1000 frequency did not change after DPC sensitization.

Stated time point: pre-sensitization, week 0. Treatment denoted: therapeutic diphenylcyclopropenone sensitization with weekly scalp DPC. Library construction involved attaching unique molecular identifiers to individual cDNA molecules, which allowed quantitative, reproducible TCR counting. TCRdb analysed the RACE reads with MiXCR anew, one entry per CDR3 protein. The sample has roughly 81,000 distinct CDR3 sequences, 7.5% to 9.5% seen once. Details on this clonotype: Its matching antigen is unknown.

V gave up 1 base and J gave up 0 bases, with 8 bases separating them. The CDR3 consists of 15 residues. CDR1 and CDR2 (germline): SGHNT, YENEEA. The chain carries TRBV11-3 and TRBJ2-3; D is perhaps TRBD1 (6 bases). The source was whole blood, collected in connection with sensitization to the hapten diphenylcyclopropenone (DPC). This receptor was obtained from a man aged 35-49 years with alopecia areata. Some clones in this sample may be carry-over from other donors' samples. CDR3 loop: CASSLGTASTDTQYF. DNA for the CDR3: TGTGCCAGCAGCTTAGGGACAGCTAGCACAGATACGCAGTATTTT. Combining the CDR3 with reference TRBV11-3 and TRBJ2-3 gives the whole variable domain EAGVVQSPRYKIIEKKQPVAFWCNPISGHNTLYWYLQNLGQGPELLIRYENEEAVDDSQLPKDRFSAERLKGVDSTLKIQPAELGDSAVYLCASSLGTASTDTQYFGPGTRLTVL.